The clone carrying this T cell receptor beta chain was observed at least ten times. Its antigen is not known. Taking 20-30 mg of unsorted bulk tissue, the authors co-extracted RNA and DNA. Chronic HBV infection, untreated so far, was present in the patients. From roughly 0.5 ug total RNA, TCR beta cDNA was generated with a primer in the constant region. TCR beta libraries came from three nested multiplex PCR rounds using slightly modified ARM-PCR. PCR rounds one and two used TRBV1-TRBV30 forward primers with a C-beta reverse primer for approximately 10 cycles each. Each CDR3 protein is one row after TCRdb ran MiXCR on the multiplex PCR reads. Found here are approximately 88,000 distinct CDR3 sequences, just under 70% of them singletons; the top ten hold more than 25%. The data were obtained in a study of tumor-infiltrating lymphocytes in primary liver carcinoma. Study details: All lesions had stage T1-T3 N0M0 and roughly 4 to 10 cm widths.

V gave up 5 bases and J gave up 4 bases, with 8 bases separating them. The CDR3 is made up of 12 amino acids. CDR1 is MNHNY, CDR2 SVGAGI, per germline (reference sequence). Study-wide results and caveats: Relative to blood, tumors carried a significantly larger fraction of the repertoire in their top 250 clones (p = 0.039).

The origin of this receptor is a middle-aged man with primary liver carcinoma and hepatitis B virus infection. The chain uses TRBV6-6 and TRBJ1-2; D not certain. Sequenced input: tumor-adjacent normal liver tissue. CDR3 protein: CASSDRFYGYTF. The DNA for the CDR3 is TGTGCCAGCAGTGACCGTTTCTATGGCTACACCTTC.